This TCR beta chain was recovered during a study of shared T cell receptors in the human thymus. The CDR3 extends over 16 amino acids. V gave up 0 bases and J gave up 4 bases, with 14 bases separating them. CDR1 is SGHRS and CDR2 is YFSETQ in the germline V gene. This clone showed up just once. Using immunoSEQ multiplex PCR, the repertoire was profiled, and TCRdb retains in-frame clones only, with some absent. The repertoire holds hundreds of thousands of clones, with approximately 85% as singletons. These data were likewise used in another study, on human thymus T cells. That report notes: Thymic samples were excised during corrective heart operations. There appeared to be biased usage of V and J genes in thymic and blood repertoires.

The origin of this receptor is a girl younger than two with a congenital heart defect. The chain uses TRBV5-1 and TRBJ1-5; D unclear. Sequenced material: thymocytes. CDR3 sequence (DNA): TGCGCCAGCAGCTTGGCCCCTGGGCAGCCGAATCAGCCCCAGCATTTT. This gives the protein CASSLAPGQPNQPQHF.